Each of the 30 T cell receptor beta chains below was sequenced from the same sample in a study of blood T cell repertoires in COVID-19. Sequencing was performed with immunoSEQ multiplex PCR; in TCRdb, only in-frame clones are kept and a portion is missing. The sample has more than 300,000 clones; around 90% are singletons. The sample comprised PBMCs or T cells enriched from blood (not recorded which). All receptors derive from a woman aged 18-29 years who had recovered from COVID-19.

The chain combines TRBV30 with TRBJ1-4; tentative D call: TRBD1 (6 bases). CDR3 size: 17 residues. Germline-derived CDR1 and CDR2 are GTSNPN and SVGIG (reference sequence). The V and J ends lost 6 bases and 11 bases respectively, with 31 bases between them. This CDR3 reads CACHAAANRSRGGKLFF. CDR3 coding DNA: TGTGCCTGTCACGCGGCCGCCAACAGGTCAAGAGGGGGTAAACTGTTTTTT.

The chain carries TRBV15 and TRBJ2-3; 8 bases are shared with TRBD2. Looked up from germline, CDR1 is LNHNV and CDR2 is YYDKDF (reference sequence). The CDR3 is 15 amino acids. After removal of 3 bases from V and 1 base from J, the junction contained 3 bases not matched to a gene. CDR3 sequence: CATSRYSGGTDTQYF. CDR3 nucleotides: TGTGCCACCAGCAGGTATAGCGGGGGCACAGATACGCAGTATTTT. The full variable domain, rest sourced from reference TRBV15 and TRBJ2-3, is DAMVIQNPRYQVTQFGKPVTLSCSQTLNHNVMYWYQQKSSQAPKLLFHYYDKDFNNEADTPDNFQSRRPNTSFCFLDIRSPGLGDTAMYLCATSRYSGGTDTQYFGPGTRLTVL.

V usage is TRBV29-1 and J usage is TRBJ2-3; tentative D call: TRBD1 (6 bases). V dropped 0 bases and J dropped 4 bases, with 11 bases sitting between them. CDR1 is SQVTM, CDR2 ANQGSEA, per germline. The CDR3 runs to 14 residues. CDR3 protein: CSVEEGQGPDTQYF. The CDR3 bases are TGCAGCGTTGAAGAGGGTCAGGGGCCAGATACGCAGTATTTT.

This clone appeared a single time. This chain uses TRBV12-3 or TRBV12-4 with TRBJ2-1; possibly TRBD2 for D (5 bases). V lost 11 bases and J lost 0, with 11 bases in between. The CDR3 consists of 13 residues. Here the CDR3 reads CASRRSSYNEQFF. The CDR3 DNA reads TGTGCCTCCCGGAGGTCCTCCTACAATGAGCAGTTCTTC.

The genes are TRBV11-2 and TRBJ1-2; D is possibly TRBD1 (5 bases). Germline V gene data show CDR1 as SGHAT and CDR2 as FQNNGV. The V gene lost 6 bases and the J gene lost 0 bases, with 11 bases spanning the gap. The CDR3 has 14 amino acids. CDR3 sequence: CASSRDRANYGYTF. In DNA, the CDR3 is TGTGCCAGCAGTCGAGACAGAGCTAACTATGGCTACACCTTC.

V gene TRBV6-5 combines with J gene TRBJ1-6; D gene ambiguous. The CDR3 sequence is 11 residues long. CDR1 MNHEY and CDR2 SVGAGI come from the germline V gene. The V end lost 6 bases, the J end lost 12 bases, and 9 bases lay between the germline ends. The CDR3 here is CASRANLPLHF. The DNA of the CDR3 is TGTGCCAGCAGGGCAAACCTACCCCTCCACTTT.

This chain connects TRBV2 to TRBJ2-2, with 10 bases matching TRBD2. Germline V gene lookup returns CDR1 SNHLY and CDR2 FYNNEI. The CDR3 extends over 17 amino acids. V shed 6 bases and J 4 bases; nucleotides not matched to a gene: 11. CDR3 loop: CASSTESGGEGTGELFF. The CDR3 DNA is TGTGCCAGCAGCACGGAGAGCGGGGGGGAGGGCACCGGGGAGCTGTTTTTT.

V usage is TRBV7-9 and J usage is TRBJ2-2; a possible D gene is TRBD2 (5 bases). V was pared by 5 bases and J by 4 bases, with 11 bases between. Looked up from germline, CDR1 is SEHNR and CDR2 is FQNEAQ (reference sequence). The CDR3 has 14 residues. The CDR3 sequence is CASSVAGSTGELFF. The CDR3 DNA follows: TGTGCCAGCAGCGTCGCGGGCAGCACCGGGGAGCTGTTTTTT.

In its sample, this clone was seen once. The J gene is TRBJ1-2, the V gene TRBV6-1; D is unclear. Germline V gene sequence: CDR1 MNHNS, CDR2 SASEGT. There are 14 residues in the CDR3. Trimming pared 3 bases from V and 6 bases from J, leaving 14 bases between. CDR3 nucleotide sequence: TGTGCCAGCAGTGATTGGCCCGGGTTCAATGGCTACACCTTC. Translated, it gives CASSDWPGFNGYTF.

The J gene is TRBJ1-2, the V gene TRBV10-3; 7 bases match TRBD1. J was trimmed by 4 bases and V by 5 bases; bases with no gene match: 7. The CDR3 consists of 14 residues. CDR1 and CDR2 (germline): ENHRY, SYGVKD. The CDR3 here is CAISQDRAGYGYTF. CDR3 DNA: TGTGCCATCAGTCAAGACAGGGCGGGCTATGGCTACACCTTC.

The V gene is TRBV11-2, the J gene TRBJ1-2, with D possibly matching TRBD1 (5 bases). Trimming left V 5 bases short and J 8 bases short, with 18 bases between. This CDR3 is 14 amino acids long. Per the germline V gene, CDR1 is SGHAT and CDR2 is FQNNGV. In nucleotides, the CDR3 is TGTGCCAGCAGCGGCGGGGGGACGGCCGGGGGCTACACCTTC. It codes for CASSGGGTAGGYTF.

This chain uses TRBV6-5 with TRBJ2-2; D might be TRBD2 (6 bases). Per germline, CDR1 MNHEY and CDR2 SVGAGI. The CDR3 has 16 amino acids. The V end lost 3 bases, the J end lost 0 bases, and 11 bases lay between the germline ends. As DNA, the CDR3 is TGTGCCAGCAGTTATCGACTAGTCGCGAACACCGGGGAGCTGTTTTTT. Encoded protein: CASSYRLVANTGELFF.

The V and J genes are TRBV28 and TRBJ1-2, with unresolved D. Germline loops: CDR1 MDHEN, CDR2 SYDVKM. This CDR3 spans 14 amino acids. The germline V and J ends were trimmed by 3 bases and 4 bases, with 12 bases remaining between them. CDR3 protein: CASSLGQLVYGYTF. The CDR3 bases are TGTGCCAGCAGTTTGGGTCAGCTAGTCTATGGCTACACCTTC.

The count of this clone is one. CDR3 nucleotides: TGTGCCAGCAGAAGACTAGACAGGGCTGCTTCACCCCTCCACTTT. Translating it yields CASRRLDRAASPLHF. The chain couples TRBV27 to TRBJ1-6; 7 bases agree with TRBD1. Germline V gene lookup returns CDR1 MNHEY and CDR2 SMNVEV (reference sequence). The V segment lost 6 bases and the J segment 9 bases; nucleotides outside the gene matches: 11. The CDR3 totals 15 residues.

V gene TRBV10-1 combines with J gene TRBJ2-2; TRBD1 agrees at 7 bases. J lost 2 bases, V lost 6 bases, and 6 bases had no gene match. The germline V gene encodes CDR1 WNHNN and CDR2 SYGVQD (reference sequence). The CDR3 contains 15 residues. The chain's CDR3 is CASSPGTVNTGELFF. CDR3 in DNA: TGCGCCAGCAGCCCCGGGACAGTCAACACCGGGGAGCTGTTTTTT.

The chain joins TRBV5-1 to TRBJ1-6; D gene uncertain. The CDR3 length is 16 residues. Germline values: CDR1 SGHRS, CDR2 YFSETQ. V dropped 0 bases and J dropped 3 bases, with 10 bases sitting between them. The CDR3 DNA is TGCGCCAGCAGCTTGGAAATACCAGGCTATAATTCACCCCTCCACTTT. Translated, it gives CASSLEIPGYNSPLHF.

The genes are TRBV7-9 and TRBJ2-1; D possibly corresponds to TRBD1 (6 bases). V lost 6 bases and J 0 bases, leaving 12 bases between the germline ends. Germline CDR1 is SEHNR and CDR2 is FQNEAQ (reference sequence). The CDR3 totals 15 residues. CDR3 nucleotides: TGTGCCAGCAGGTCAGGGGCGAGCTCCTACAATGAGCAGTTCTTC. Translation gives CASRSGASSYNEQFF.

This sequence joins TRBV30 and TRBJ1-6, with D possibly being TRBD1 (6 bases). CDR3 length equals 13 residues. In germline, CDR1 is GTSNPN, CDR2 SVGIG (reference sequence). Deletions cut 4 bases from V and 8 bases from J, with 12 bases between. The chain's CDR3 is CAWTGQRDSPLHF. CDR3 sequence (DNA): TGTGCCTGGACGGGACAAAGGGATTCACCCCTCCACTTT.

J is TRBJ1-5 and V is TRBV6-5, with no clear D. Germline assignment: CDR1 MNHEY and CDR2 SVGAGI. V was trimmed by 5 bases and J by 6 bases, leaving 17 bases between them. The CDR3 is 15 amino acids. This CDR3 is CASSIPEGSVQPQHF. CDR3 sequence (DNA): TGTGCCAGCAGTATCCCTGAGGGCTCTGTTCAGCCCCAGCATTTT.

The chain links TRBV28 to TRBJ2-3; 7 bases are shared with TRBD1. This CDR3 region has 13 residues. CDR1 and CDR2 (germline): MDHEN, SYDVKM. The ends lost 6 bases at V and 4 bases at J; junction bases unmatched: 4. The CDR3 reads CASSRDSPDTQYF. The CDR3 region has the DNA TGTGCCAGCAGCAGGGACAGCCCAGATACGCAGTATTTT.

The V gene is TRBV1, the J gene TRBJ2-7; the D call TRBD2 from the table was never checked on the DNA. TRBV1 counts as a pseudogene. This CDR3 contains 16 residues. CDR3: CTSSQDWEGQTYEQYF. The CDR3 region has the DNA TGCACCAGCAGCCAAGATTGGGAGGGACAAACCTACGAGCAGTACTTC.

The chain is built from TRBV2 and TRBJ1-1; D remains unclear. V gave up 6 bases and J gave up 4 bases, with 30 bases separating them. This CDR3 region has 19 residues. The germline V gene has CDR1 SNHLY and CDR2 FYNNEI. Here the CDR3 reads CASRESTLIAYEMSTEAFF. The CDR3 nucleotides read TGTGCCAGCAGAGAGTCGACATTGATAGCGTACGAGATGTCCACTGAAGCTTTCTTT.

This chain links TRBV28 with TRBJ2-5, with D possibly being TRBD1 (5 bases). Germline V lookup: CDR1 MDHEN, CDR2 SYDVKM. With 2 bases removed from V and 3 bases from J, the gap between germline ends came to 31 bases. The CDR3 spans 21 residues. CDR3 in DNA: TGTGCCAGCAGTTTAATGGGGAATAACCGGATTATATTAGACAGTGAAGAGACCCAGTACTTC. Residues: CASSLMGNNRIILDSEETQYF. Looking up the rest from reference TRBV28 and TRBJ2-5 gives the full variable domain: DVKVTQSSRYLVKRTGEKVFLECVQDMDHENMFWYRQDPGLGLRLIYFSYDVKMKEKGDIPEGYSVSREKKERFSLILESASTNQTSMYLCASSLMGNNRIILDSEETQYFGPGTRLLVL.

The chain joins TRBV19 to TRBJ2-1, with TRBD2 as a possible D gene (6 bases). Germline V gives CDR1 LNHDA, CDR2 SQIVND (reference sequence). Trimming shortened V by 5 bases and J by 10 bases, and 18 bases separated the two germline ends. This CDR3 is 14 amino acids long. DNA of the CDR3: TGTGCCAGTAGTCCCGGGGGACTTCAATGGGAGCAGTTCTTC. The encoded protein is CASSPGGLQWEQFF.

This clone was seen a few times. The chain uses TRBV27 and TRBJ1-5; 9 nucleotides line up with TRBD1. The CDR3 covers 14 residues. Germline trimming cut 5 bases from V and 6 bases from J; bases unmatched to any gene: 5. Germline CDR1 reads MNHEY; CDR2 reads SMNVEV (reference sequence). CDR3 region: CASSIGTGFQPQHF. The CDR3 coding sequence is TGTGCCAGCAGTATAGGGACAGGGTTTCAGCCCCAGCATTTT.

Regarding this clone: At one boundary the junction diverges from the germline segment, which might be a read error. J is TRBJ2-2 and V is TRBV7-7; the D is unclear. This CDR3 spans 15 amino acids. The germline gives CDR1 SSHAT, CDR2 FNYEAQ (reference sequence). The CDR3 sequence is CASSLTLHGTGELFF. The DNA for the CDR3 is TGTGCTAGCAGCTTAACGCTTCACGGGACCGGGGAGCTGTTTTTT.

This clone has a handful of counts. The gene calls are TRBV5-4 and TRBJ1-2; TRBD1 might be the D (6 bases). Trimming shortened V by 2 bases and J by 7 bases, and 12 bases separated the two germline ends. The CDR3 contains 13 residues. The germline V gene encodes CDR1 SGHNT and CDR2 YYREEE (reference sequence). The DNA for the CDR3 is TGTGCCAGCAGCTTAGCAGGGGCCGCTGGCTACACCTTC. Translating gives CASSLAGAAGYTF.

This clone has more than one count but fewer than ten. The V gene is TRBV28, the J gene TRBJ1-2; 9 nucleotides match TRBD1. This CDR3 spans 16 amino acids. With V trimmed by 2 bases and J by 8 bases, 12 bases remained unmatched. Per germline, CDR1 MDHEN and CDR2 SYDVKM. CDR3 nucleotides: TGTGCCAGCAGTTTAAAAGGCAAACAGGGGGCGCGAGGCTACACCTTC. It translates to CASSLKGKQGARGYTF.

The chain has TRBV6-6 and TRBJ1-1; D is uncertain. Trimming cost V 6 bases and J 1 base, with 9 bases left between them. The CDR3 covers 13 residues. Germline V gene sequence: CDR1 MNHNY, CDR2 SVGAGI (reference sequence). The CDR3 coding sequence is TGTGCCAGCAGCCCCCCCCAGAACACTGAAGCTTTCTTT. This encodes CASSPPQNTEAFF.

The CDR3 nucleotides are TGTGCCAGCAGTGTCGGACTAGCGGGGGCCTACGAGCAGTACTTC. Translation: CASSVGLAGAYEQYF. V is TRBV6-2 or TRBV6-3 and J is TRBJ2-7, with 13 bases matching TRBD2. Germline lookup yields CDR1 MNHEY and CDR2 SVGEGT. The CDR3 length is 15 residues. With 5 bases clipped from V and 2 bases from J, the junction kept 3 bases outside the gene matches.